The 24 T cell receptor beta chains presented below share a single source sample, sequenced in a study of T cells in Graves' hyperthyroidism and ophthalmopathy. The TCR beta CDR3 regions underwent amplification using RNA transcripts as the source. An initial round of RT-PCR targeting the TCR CDR3 relied on the HTBI primer set. TCRdb re-derived calls from the multiplex PCR reads in MiXCR, one entry per CDR3 protein. The sample includes hundreds of thousands of distinct CDR3 sequences, about 15% of them seen just once. Material for sequencing was blood. The receptors here all came from a woman between 50 and 59 years old with Graves' ophthalmopathy.

J is TRBJ1-3 and V is TRBV7-8; D is perhaps TRBD1 (6 bases). The CDR3 has 16 amino acids. The ends were cut back, 5 bases at V and 0 bases at J, with 14 bases in the middle. Germline CDR1 reads SGHVS; CDR2 reads FQNEAQ. CDR3 in DNA: TGTGCCAGCAGCCCACGACAGGCCTACTCTGGAAACACCATATATTTT. Its translation is CASSPRQAYSGNTIYF.

The table lists this clonotype with a few counts. One end of the junction varies from germline; a read error may be responsible. The rearrangement uses TRBV3-1 and TRBJ2-1, with TRBD2 identical over 10 bases. In germline, CDR1 is LGHDT, CDR2 YNNKEL (reference sequence). The CDR3 is 21 amino acids. CDR3 DNA sequence: TGTGCCAGCATCCAAGAAGTTACGGCTGGGCTAGCGGGAGATCGGACGATTGAGCAGTTCTTC. Its protein product is CASIQEVTAGLAGDRTIEQFF.

This clonotype has a count of ten or more. V and J are TRBV12-3 or TRBV12-4 and TRBJ2-3; 10 nucleotides match TRBD2. With 3 bases clipped from V and 7 bases from J, the junction kept 7 bases outside the gene matches. CDR3 length: 15 residues. In nucleotides, the CDR3 is TGTGCCAGCAGTTTCACCCTAGCGGGAGTGAATACGCAGTATTTT. Amino acids: CASSFTLAGVNTQYF.

In its sample, this clonotype was seen many times. V gene TRBV18 combines with J gene TRBJ1-4; D is unclear. This CDR3 has 15 residues. Per the germline V gene, CDR1 is KGHSH and CDR2 is LQKENI. Between the trimmed V and J ends, which lost 1 base and 3 bases, there was a span of 9 bases. The CDR3 coding sequence is TGTGCCAGCTCACCACAGGGAACCTCTAATGAAAAACTGTTTTTT. This translates into CASSPQGTSNEKLFF.

This clonotype was seen repeatedly, ten times or more. This rearrangement joins TRBV4-2 to TRBJ2-1; 8 bases are shared with TRBD2. The V and J ends lost 1 base and 1 base, in that order; junction bases with no gene match: 3. Germline V gives CDR1 LGHNA, CDR2 YNFKEQ. This CDR3 is built from 16 residues. The CDR3 sequence is CASSQGGRSSYNEQFF. In DNA, the CDR3 is TGTGCCAGCAGCCAAGGCGGGAGGTCATCCTACAATGAGCAGTTCTTC.

The chain carries TRBV4-2 and TRBJ2-1; 8 bases match TRBD2. CDR3 size: 15 residues. Germline lookup yields CDR1 LGHNA and CDR2 YNFKEQ. V gave up 1 base and J gave up 9 bases; unmatched junction bases: 8. DNA of the CDR3: TGTGCCAGCAGCCAAGTTAGCGGGGATGGGGGTGAGCAGTTCTTC. Translating it yields CASSQVSGDGGEQFF.

This clonotype occurred a few times. The rearrangement links TRBV20-1 to TRBJ1-2; a weak D match, TRBD1 (5 bases). Germline V gene sequence: CDR1 DFQATT, CDR2 SNEGSKA (reference sequence). Trimming removed 3 bases at V and 4 bases at J, with 18 bases between. This CDR3 spans 15 amino acids. CDR3 sequence: CSARTRDRIFYGYTF. The CDR3 bases are TGCAGTGCTAGGACCCGGGACCGAATCTTCTATGGCTACACCTTC.

The chain combines TRBV7-8 with TRBJ2-2; D is unresolved. Germline-derived CDR1 and CDR2 are SGHVS and FQNEAQ. This CDR3 comprises 14 residues. CDR3 in DNA: TGTGCGATCACCCAGGACGCGAACACCGGGGAGCTGTTTTTT. It translates to CAITQDANTGELFF.

This clonotype occurred many times. The rearrangement links TRBV18 to TRBJ2-5; D not certain. The V gene lost 3 bases and the J gene lost 5 bases, with 10 bases spanning the gap. The germline CDR1 and CDR2 sequences are KGHSH and LQKENI. The CDR3 contains 13 residues. CDR3 residues: CASSPDEWETQYF. The CDR3 bases are TGTGCCAGCTCACCTGACGAATGGGAGACCCAGTACTTC. Drawing the rest from reference TRBV18 and TRBJ2-5, the complete variable domain is NAGVMQNPRHLVRRRGQEARLRCSPMKGHSHVYWYRQLPEEGLKFMVYLQKENIIDESGMPKERFSAEFPKEGPSILRIQQVVRGDSAAYFCASSPDEWETQYFGPGTRLLVL.

This clonotype showed up many times. V gene TRBV20-1 combines with J gene TRBJ2-1; TRBD1 might be the D (5 bases). With 2 bases removed from V and 0 bases from J, the gap between germline ends came to 11 bases. CDR3 size: 15 residues. Germline V gene data show CDR1 as DFQATT and CDR2 as SNEGSKA (reference sequence). CDR3 sequence: CSARQGSGSYNEQFF. The DNA of the CDR3 is TGCAGTGCTAGACAGGGTTCGGGCTCCTACAATGAGCAGTTCTTC.

This clonotype has only a few counts. CDR3 in amino acids: CATSFVGGAQYF. For the CDR3, the DNA is TGTGCCACCAGTTTTGTCGGGGGCGCGCAGTACTTC. V is TRBV15 and J is TRBJ2-7; perhaps D is TRBD1 or TRBD2 (6 bases each). Germline assignment: CDR1 LNHNV and CDR2 YYDKDF (reference sequence). V dropped 6 bases and J dropped 9 bases, with 15 bases sitting between them. The CDR3 contains 12 residues.

This clonotype was counted at least ten times. The chain employs TRBV7-3 and TRBJ2-1; D gene ambiguous. The CDR3 loop spans 14 amino acids. From germline, CDR1 is SGHTA and CDR2 FQGTGA. With 5 bases removed from V and 5 bases from J, the gap between germline ends came to 13 bases. The CDR3 DNA reads TGTGCCAGCAGCCCCGGACGACCCAACAATGAGCAGTTCTTC. Translated: CASSPGRPNNEQFF.

This clonotype has ten or more counts. This chain joins TRBV7-2 and TRBJ2-7; 11 positions match TRBD2. With V trimmed by 5 bases and J by 3 bases, 15 bases remained unmatched. Per the germline V gene, CDR1 is SGHTA and CDR2 is FQGNSA. The CDR3 is 18 amino acids. The CDR3 spells CASSPRTIAGGWIYEQYF. The CDR3 region has the DNA TGTGCCAGCAGCCCCCGTACCATAGCGGGAGGGTGGATCTACGAGCAGTACTTC.

This clonotype was found many times. This sequence joins TRBV12-3 or TRBV12-4 and TRBJ2-1, with D maybe TRBD2 (5 bases). This CDR3 is 14 amino acids long. Trimming stripped 10 bases from V and 9 bases from J, with 22 bases between. CDR3 bases: TGTGCCACCTCGGAGGTAGACGAGATTACTGAGCAGTTCTTC. This translates into CATSEVDEITEQFF.

The V and J genes are TRBV14 and TRBJ2-1; no definite D call. Trimming stripped 3 bases from V and 0 bases from J, with 9 bases between. CDR1 is SGHDN, CDR2 FVKESK, per germline. This CDR3 has 15 amino acids. CDR3 residues: CASSHLPSSYNEQFF. DNA of the CDR3: TGTGCCAGCAGCCACCTCCCTAGCTCCTACAATGAGCAGTTCTTC.

As for this clonotype: Since a much larger clone is just one base distant, this may be a read error. The gene calls are TRBV20-1 and TRBJ2-7; 9 bases fit TRBD1. The length of the CDR3 is 13 residues. Per germline, CDR1 DFQATT and CDR2 SNEGSKA (reference sequence). Trimming removed 6 bases from V and 7 bases from J; junction bases left unmatched: 10. CDR3 sequence reads: CSAGRDRAWEQYF. For the CDR3, the DNA is TGCAGTGCGGGTCGGGACAGGGCTTGGGAGCAGTACTTC.

This clonotype was detected many times. The chain carries TRBV5-1 and TRBJ2-3; no reliable D call. The V end lost 5 bases, the J end lost 2 bases, and 9 bases lay between the germline ends. Germline lookup yields CDR1 SGHRS and CDR2 YFSETQ. The CDR3 consists of 13 residues. The CDR3 spells CASRHFTTDTQYF. As DNA, the CDR3 is TGCGCCAGCAGACACTTCACCACAGATACGCAGTATTTT.

This clonotype was counted between two and nine times. The V and J genes are TRBV7-9 and TRBJ2-4; D possibly corresponds to TRBD2 (5 bases). Between the trimmed V and J ends, which lost 5 bases and 2 bases, there was a span of 19 bases. The CDR3 has 17 residues. Germline assignment: CDR1 SEHNR and CDR2 FQNEAQ (reference sequence). Written as DNA, the CDR3 is TGTGCCAGCAGCACCTGGAAGGAAACGGGGTCCAAAAACATTCAGTACTTC. It encodes CASSTWKETGSKNIQYF.

The sample holds one count of this clonotype. This chain joins TRBV6-1 and TRBJ1-1, with D unresolved. Trimming took off 2 bases at V and 0 bases at J, with 7 bases between the two ends. Looked up from germline, CDR1 is MNHNS and CDR2 is SASEGT. This CDR3 is built from 14 residues. CDR3 coding DNA: TGTGCCAGCAGTGAACACCTGTTGAACACTGAAGCTTTCTTT. Protein: CASSEHLLNTEAFF.

This clonotype was observed at least ten times. In nucleotides, the CDR3 is TGCGCCAGCAGCCAAGACTCTAGCGGGAGACTTTACGAGCAGTACTTC. Translated, it gives CASSQDSSGRLYEQYF. V usage is TRBV4-3 and J usage is TRBJ2-7, with 10 nucleotides matching TRBD2. Germline V gives CDR1 LGHNA, CDR2 YSLEER. Unmatched junction bases numbered 6, after V lost 0 bases and J lost 4 bases. The CDR3 spans 16 residues.

CDR3 in amino acids: CASSQDTSGTGVNEQFF. Written as DNA, the CDR3 is TGCGCCAGCAGCCAAGATACCTCCGGGACAGGGGTCAATGAGCAGTTCTTC. This chain uses TRBV4-3 with TRBJ2-1; 10 nucleotides line up with TRBD1. Trimming removed 0 bases from V and 6 bases from J; junction bases left unmatched: 8. Looked up from germline, CDR1 is LGHNA and CDR2 is YSLEER. The CDR3 is 17 residues long.

This clonotype was counted ten times or more. The chain is built from TRBV5-1 and TRBJ2-7, with 11 bases that match TRBD2. Germline CDR1 is SGHRS and CDR2 is YFSETQ. The CDR3 totals 16 residues. Germline trimming cut 4 bases from V and 3 bases from J; bases unmatched to any gene: 9. Written as DNA, the CDR3 is TGCGCCAGCAGCCAAGGGACTAGCGGATACCTCTACGAGCAGTACTTC. Its protein is CASSQGTSGYLYEQYF.

This clonotype was recorded at least ten times. The V call is TRBV7-2, the J call TRBJ2-1; 9 bases align to TRBD1. This CDR3 is built from 16 residues. The junction had 2 bases not matched to a gene; V was cut back by 1 base and J by 1 base. Looked up from germline, CDR1 is SGHTA and CDR2 is FQGNSA. This CDR3 is CASSLEGTGSYNEQFF. CDR3 coding DNA: TGTGCCAGCAGCTTAGAGGGGACAGGGTCCTACAATGAGCAGTTCTTC.

This clonotype was observed at least ten times. This chain links TRBV18 with TRBJ2-1; D unresolved. The CDR3 is made up of 13 amino acids. The germline V gene encodes CDR1 KGHSH and CDR2 LQKENI. Trimming left V 3 bases short and J 7 bases short, with 10 bases between. The CDR3 nucleotides are TGTGCCAGCTCACCCCCGAACGGGAATGAGCAGTTCTTC. Protein product: CASSPPNGNEQFF.